This T cell receptor (beta chain) was identified in a study of T-cell reconstitution after alpha-beta-depleted transplantation in children. This clonotype has a handful of counts. As yet, its antigen is unknown. Study results and limitations: About two months after transplant, alpha-beta T cells reportedly came from several hundred expanded graft clones.

Preparing the TCRbeta library involved the use of unique molecular identifiers. TCRdb itself ran the PCR reads through MiXCR, one entry per CDR3 protein. The data show 500,000 to 750,000 distinct CDR3 sequences, 25% to 30% seen once. CDR1 and CDR2 from the germline V gene are SQVTM and ANQGSEA. This CDR3 region has 18 residues. Between the trimmed V and J ends, which lost 1 base and 0 bases, there was a span of 19 bases. The input for sequencing was PBMCs, taken before TCRalphabeta/CD19-depleted stem cell transplant. This sequence originates from a boy under two years old with Wiskott-Aldrich syndrome, due to receive a stem cell transplant. This rearrangement joins TRBV29-1 to TRBJ1-3, with unresolved D. The CDR3 spells CSVEVGPTVPVSGNTIYF. DNA for the CDR3: TGCAGCGTTGAAGTTGGGCCAACCGTTCCCGTCTCTGGAAACACCATATATTTT.